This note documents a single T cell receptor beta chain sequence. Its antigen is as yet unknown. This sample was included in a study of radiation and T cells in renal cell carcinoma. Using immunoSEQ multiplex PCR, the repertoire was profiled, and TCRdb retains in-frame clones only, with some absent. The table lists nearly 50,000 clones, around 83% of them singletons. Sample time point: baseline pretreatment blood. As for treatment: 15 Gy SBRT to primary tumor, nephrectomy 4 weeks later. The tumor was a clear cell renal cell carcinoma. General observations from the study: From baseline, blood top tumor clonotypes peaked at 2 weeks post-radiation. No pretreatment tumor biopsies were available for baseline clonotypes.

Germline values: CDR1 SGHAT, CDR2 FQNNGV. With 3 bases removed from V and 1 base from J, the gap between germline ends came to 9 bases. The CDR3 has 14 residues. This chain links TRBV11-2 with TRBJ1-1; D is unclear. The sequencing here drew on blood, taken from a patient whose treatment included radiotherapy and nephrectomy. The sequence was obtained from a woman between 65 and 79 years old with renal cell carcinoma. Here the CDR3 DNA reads TGTGCCAGCAGCTTGGCAACACGGAACACTGAAGCTTTCTTT. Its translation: CASSLATRNTEAFF.